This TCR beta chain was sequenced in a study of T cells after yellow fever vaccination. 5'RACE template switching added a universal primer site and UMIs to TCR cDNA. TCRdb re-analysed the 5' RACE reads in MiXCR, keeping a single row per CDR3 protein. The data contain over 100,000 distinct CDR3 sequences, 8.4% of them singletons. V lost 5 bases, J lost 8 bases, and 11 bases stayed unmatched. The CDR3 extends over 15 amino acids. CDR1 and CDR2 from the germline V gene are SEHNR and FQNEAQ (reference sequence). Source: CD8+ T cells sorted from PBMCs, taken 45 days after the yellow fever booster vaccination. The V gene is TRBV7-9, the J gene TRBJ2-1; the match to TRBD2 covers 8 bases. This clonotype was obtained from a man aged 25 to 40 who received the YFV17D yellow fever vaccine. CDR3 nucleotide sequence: TGTGCCAGCAGCCCCTCGGTAGCGGGATTTTATGAGCAGTTCTTC. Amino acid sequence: CASSPSVAGFYEQFF.